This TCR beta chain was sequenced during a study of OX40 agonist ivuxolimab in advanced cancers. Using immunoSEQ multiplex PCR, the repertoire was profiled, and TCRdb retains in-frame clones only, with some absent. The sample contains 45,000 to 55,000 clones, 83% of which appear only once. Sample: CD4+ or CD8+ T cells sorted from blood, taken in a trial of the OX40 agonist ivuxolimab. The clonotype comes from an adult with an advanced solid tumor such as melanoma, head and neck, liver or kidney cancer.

This CDR3 reads CAATRDYVWTF. In nucleotides, the CDR3 is TGTGCCGCCACTCGGGACTACGTATGGACCTTC. The rearrangement uses TRBV7-2 and TRBJ1-2, with D maybe TRBD1 (5 bases). CDR1 is SGHTA and CDR2 is FQGNSA in the germline V gene. CDR3 length equals 11 residues. V lost 11 bases, J lost 14 bases, and 21 bases lay in between.